These 17 T cell receptor beta chains came from one sample sequenced in a study of Ad26.COV2.S vaccination and SARS-CoV-2 variants. Documented treatment: around 19 received Ad26.COV2.S at low or high dose, single or two shots; about 5 received placebo; per-sample allocation not given. Sampling was done on day 63 after the first vaccine or placebo injection. TCRdb's copy holds only in-frame clones and misses some; the assay was immunoSEQ multiplex PCR. The repertoire consists of 290,000 or so clones, with around 87% occurring once and the leading ten covering less than 3.5%. The sample consisted of peripheral blood, taken in a trial of Ad26.COV2.S vaccine versus placebo. The receptors here all came from a person between 18 and 60 years old who received the Ad26.COV2.S COVID-19 vaccine or a placebo.

The V gene is TRBV29-1, the J gene TRBJ1-2, with 8 bases matching TRBD1. The V and J ends lost 6 bases and 2 bases, in that order; junction bases with no gene match: 5. The CDR3 is made up of 13 amino acids. Per germline, CDR1 SQVTM and CDR2 ANQGSEA. CDR3 in amino acids: CSVGDRRNYGYTF. CDR3 DNA: TGCAGCGTAGGGGACAGGAGAAACTATGGCTACACCTTC.

The chain links TRBV30 to TRBJ2-1, with a weak D call TRBD2 (5 bases). Germline lookup yields CDR1 GTSNPN and CDR2 SVGIG (reference sequence). The CDR3 is 13 residues long. V was trimmed by 4 bases and J by 4 bases, leaving 11 bases between them. The CDR3 loop reads CAWKSLGYNEQFF. The CDR3 region has the DNA TGTGCCTGGAAGTCACTAGGGTACAATGAGCAGTTCTTC.

This rearrangement joins TRBV7-2 to TRBJ1-1, with TRBD1 matching 7 bases. CDR1 SGHTA and CDR2 FQGNSA come from the germline V gene. The CDR3 runs to 13 residues. V dropped 2 bases and J dropped 6; count of bases not matched to a gene: 3. CDR3: CASSLRTGPEAFF. In nucleotides, the CDR3 is TGTGCCAGCAGCTTACGGACAGGACCTGAAGCTTTCTTT.

The chain links TRBV7-9 to TRBJ1-2, with a tentative D call TRBD1 (5 bases). The V end was cut by 6 bases, the J end by 7 bases, with 15 bases between. Germline assignment: CDR1 SEHNR and CDR2 FQNEAQ (reference sequence). CDR3 size: 13 residues. The CDR3 spells CASRQGGQGGYTF. CDR3 DNA: TGTGCCAGCAGGCAGGGAGGGCAAGGTGGCTACACCTTC.

The chain is built from TRBV6-4 and TRBJ1-5, with a weak D call TRBD1 (6 bases). Germline V CDR1 and CDR2: MRHNA, SNTAGT. The CDR3 spans 16 residues. V was pared by 8 bases and J by 7 bases, with 24 bases between. The CDR3 sequence: CASLPSAFSGEQPQHF. DNA of the CDR3: TGTGCCAGCCTACCCAGTGCCTTCTCAGGGGAGCAGCCCCAGCATTTT.

V gene TRBV3-1 (or the pseudogene TRBV3-2) combines with J gene TRBJ2-1, with 9 bases identical to TRBD1. V lost 5 bases, J lost 9 bases, and 2 bases stayed unmatched. Germline CDR1 and CDR2: LGHDT and YNNKEL (reference sequence). The CDR3 spans 12 residues. The CDR3 sequence: CASSRQGGEQFF. Here the CDR3 DNA reads TGTGCCAGCAGCAGACAGGGGGGTGAGCAGTTCTTC.

The chain combines TRBV7-8 with TRBJ2-5; no definite D call. This CDR3 spans 14 amino acids. From germline, CDR1 is SGHVS and CDR2 FQNEAQ. V was shortened by 1 base and J by 2 bases, with 8 bases between the two germline ends. The CDR3 sequence: CASSLGHIQETQYF. The DNA of the CDR3 is TGTGCCAGCAGCTTAGGACATATACAAGAGACCCAGTACTTC. The variable domain in full, completed from reference TRBV7-8 and TRBJ2-5, reads GAGVSQSPRYKVAKRGQDVALRCDPISGHVSLFWYQQALGQGPEFLTYFQNEAQLDKSGLPSDRFFAERPEGSVSTLKIQRTQQEDSAVYLCASSLGHIQETQYFGPGTRLLVL.

V usage is TRBV6-2 or TRBV6-3 and J usage is TRBJ1-5; D might be TRBD1 (5 bases). The CDR3 runs 17 residues. Trimming took off 0 bases at V and 2 bases at J, with 14 bases between the two ends. Germline CDR1 and CDR2: MNHEY and SVGEGT. Written as DNA, the CDR3 is TGTGCCAGCAGTTACTCGAAGGGGAGTCTGGGCAATCAGCCCCAGCATTTT. Its translation is CASSYSKGSLGNQPQHF.

CDR3 protein: CASSYGQGGNQPQHF. The CDR3 DNA sequence: TGTGCCAGCAGTTACGGGCAGGGGGGAAATCAGCCCCAGCATTTT. The V and J genes are TRBV6-5 and TRBJ1-5, with 7 nucleotides matching TRBD1. This CDR3 is 15 amino acids long. J was trimmed by 4 bases and V by 2 bases; bases with no gene match: 5. Germline CDR1 MNHEY, CDR2 SVGAGI.

The chain is built from TRBV14 and TRBJ2-3, with D maybe TRBD2 (5 bases). Germline V CDR1 and CDR2: SGHDN, FVKESK. The CDR3 is made up of 14 amino acids. Trimming removed 1 base at V and 6 bases at J, with 11 bases between. The CDR3 reads CASSQVVSGDTQYF. The CDR3 bases are TGTGCCAGCAGCCAAGTAGTATCGGGGGATACGCAGTATTTT.

V usage is TRBV19 and J usage is TRBJ2-4, with D unclear. Germline CDR1 reads LNHDA; CDR2 reads SQIVND (reference sequence). V lost 0 bases to trimming and J lost 15 bases, with 12 bases between them. This CDR3 comprises 12 residues. The CDR3 DNA reads as TGTGCCAGTAGTATAGATCGGCAGCCGCGGTACTTC. This gives the protein CASSIDRQPRYF.

The chain couples TRBV7-9 to TRBJ1-2; possibly TRBD1 for D (5 bases). The CDR3 contains 13 residues. Germline V gives CDR1 SEHNR, CDR2 FQNEAQ (reference sequence). Trimming stripped 5 bases from V and 3 bases from J, with 10 bases between. The CDR3 nucleotides are TGTGCCAGCAGCGAGCCGACAGACTATGGCTACACCTTC. This translates into CASSEPTDYGYTF.

The V and J genes are TRBV6-5 and TRBJ1-2; TRBD1 aligns across 9 bases. J was trimmed by 4 bases and V by 6 bases; bases with no gene match: 6. The CDR3 consists of 14 residues. Germline values: CDR1 MNHEY, CDR2 SVGAGI. The CDR3 sequence is CASSTQGAGYGYTF. The CDR3 DNA is TGTGCCAGCAGCACACAGGGGGCTGGCTATGGCTACACCTTC.

This sequence joins TRBV6-5 and TRBJ2-1; 12 positions match TRBD2. CDR1 is MNHEY, CDR2 SVGAGI, per germline. The length of the CDR3 is 15 residues. J gave up 4 bases and V 4 bases, and 2 bases lay outside the gene matches. The CDR3 region is CASSFGLAGYNEQFF. The CDR3, as DNA: TGTGCCAGCAGTTTCGGACTAGCGGGGTACAATGAGCAGTTCTTC.

This chain connects TRBV3-1 (or the pseudogene TRBV3-2) to TRBJ1-5, with D unclear. The germline gives CDR1 LGHDT, CDR2 YNNKEL (reference sequence). There are 12 residues in the CDR3. With 1 base removed from V and 7 bases from J, the gap between germline ends came to 5 bases. CDR3 DNA sequence: TGTGCCAGCAGCCAAGGGGAACAGCCCCAGCATTTT. It codes for CASSQGEQPQHF.

This CDR3 reads CASSKDGTSGSDAQYF. The DNA for the CDR3 is TGCGCCAGCAGTAAAGACGGGACTAGCGGATCGGATGCCCAGTACTTC. The genes are TRBV5-1 and TRBJ2-5; TRBD2 matches 11 bases. This CDR3 comprises 16 residues. Per germline, CDR1 SGHRS and CDR2 YFSETQ. Germline trimming cut 5 bases from V and 9 bases from J; bases unmatched to any gene: 15.

This chain uses TRBV19 with TRBJ2-3; TRBD1 is a possible D gene (6 bases). Deletions cut 7 bases from V and 2 bases from J, with 16 bases between. CDR1 and CDR2 (germline): LNHDA, SQIVND (reference sequence). There are 15 residues in the CDR3. CDR3 nucleotides: TGTGCCAGTAAACCCCAACAGGGAGCCACAGATACGCAGTATTTT. This codes for CASKPQQGATDTQYF.